These T cell receptor beta chains were read from a single sample in a study of lymphopenia after photon versus proton radiotherapy. Sequenced by immunoSEQ multiplex PCR; TCRdb stores in-frame clones only, minus some. Here the sample spans tens of thousands of clones, around 88% being singletons. Material: peripheral blood, obtained from a patient treated with proton-based radiotherapy. All receptors derive from a man in his 60s with pancreatic cancer. Each CDR3 is given with its conserved first and last residue. Clone size is shown for a subset of rows, as once, few, many or a class of expanded clone.

j_call	v_call	clone_size	cdr3_length	cdr3_aa
TRBJ2-3	TRBV6-6	-	16	CASSYRRSSAMDTQYF
TRBJ1-2	TRBV29-1	-	13	CSVAVGTNYGYTF
TRBJ2-2	TRBV19	-	13	CASWGGNTGELFF
TRBJ2-4	TRBV18	-	16	CASSPPGQLAKNIQYF
TRBJ2-7	TRBV11-3	-	14	CASSSRQGGLLQYF
TRBJ2-7	TRBV9	-	14	CASSVRGTGYEQYF
TRBJ2-3	TRBV9	-	19	CASSVGLAGGGSTTDTQYF
TRBJ2-7	TRBV28	-	12	CASRDSTHEQYF
TRBJ1-2	TRBV19	-	16	CASKLGQGEANYGYTF
TRBJ1-4	TRBV9	few	15	CASSATLTGNEKLFF
TRBJ2-3	TRBV18	-	16	CASSHRRDRGLDTQYF
TRBJ2-1	TRBV5-8	-	14	CASSLGLAGGTQFF
TRBJ1-2	TRBV11-3	-	13	CASSSGQGGGYTF
TRBJ2-1	TRBV11-2	-	14	CASSSGGAYNEQFF
TRBJ2-5	TRBV19	-	17	CASSISRLAGRQETQYF
TRBJ2-7	TRBV5-1	-	12	CASSGAAYEQYF
TRBJ1-1	TRBV5-8	once	13	CASILTGARQAFF
TRBJ2-1	TRBV4-2	-	16	CASSQDTAEGRNEQFF
TRBJ2-1	TRBV6-1	-	15	CASSATSGRSVEQFF
TRBJ1-5	TRBV7-6	few	16	CASSSGVAGSNQPQHF
TRBJ1-3	TRBV28	once	14	CASSLYTGGGTIYF
TRBJ1-2	TRBV6-1	-	14	CASIQTGGNYGYTF
TRBJ2-1	TRBV5-5	-	14	CASSRQGNSNEQFF
TRBJ2-2	TRBV6-1	-	16	CASSGKGQGRTGELFF
TRBJ1-2	TRBV11-3	-	14	CASSLDIGERGYTF
TRBJ2-1	TRBV7-2	-	14	CASSLWVSNNEQFF
TRBJ1-1	TRBV5-1	once	17	CASSLMTGFSMNTEAFF
TRBJ2-7	TRBV6-6	-	13	CASSSHRGYEQYF
TRBJ2-1	TRBV9	once	19	CASSVVGLAELSSYNEQFF
TRBJ2-5	TRBV29-1	-	11	CSGLLAETQYF
TRBJ2-7	TRBV28	-	14	CASSLQGAPIEQYF
TRBJ2-5	TRBV29-1	-	15	CSVDAHNRVGETQYF
TRBJ2-1	TRBV18	-	15	CASGVGTSGSNEQFF
TRBJ2-2	TRBV5-6	-	18	CASSRGRVAARNTGELFF
TRBJ2-3	TRBV7-2	-	15	CASSSAGAGTDTQYF
TRBJ1-5	TRBV27	-	15	CASSLSMESNQPQHF
TRBJ2-1	TRBV5-4	-	15	CASSPLAGRHNEQFF
TRBJ2-1	TRBV13	-	17	CASSSPGLAGLYNEQFF
TRBJ2-2	TRBV28	-	17	CASTTPSSGRSTGELFF